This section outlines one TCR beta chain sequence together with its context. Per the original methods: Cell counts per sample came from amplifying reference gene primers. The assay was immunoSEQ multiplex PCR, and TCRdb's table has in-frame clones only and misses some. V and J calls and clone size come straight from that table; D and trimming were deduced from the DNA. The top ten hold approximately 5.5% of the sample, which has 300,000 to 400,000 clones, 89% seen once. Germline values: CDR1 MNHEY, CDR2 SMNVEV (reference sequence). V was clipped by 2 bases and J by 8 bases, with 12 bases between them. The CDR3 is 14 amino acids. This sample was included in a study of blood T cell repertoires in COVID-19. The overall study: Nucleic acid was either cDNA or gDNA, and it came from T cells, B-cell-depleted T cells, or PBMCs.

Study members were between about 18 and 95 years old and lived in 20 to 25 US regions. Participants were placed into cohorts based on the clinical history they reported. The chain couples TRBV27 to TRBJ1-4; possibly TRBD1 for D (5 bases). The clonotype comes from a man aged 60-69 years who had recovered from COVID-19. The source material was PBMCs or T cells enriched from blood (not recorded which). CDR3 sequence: CASSLKGIWEKLFF. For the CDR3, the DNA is TGTGCCAGCAGTTTAAAGGGGATATGGGAAAAACTGTTTTTT.